These T cell receptor beta chains were read from a single sample in a study of blood T cell repertoires in COVID-19. Data came from immunoSEQ multiplex PCR; TCRdb stores just in-frame clones and leaves some out. The profile shows roughly 190,000 clones, nearly 90% of them singletons. The sequenced sample consisted of peripheral blood. These receptors all stem from a man between 60 and 70 years old with active or convalescent COVID-19. Each CDR3 is given with its conserved first and last residue. A D gene is named only where the DNA matches it firmly. For some rows the clone size is stated as once, few or many, or as a class when expanded; others skip it.

D	length	J	size	V	DNA	CDR3
.	15	TRBJ2-6	.	TRBV3-1/TRBV3-2	TGTGCCAGCAGCCAACGTAGTTCTGGGGCCAACGTCCTGACTTTC	CASSQRSSGANVLTF
.	13	TRBJ1-5	.	TRBV19	TGTGCCAGTAGATTACAGGTGAATCAGCCCCAGCATTTT	CASRLQVNQPQHF
TRBD2	16	TRBJ2-2	.	TRBV5-1	TGCGCCAGCAGCTTGAGGCTAGCGGGGGTTACCGGGGAGCTGTTTTTT	CASSLRLAGVTGELFF
TRBD1	13	TRBJ2-5	.	TRBV6-6	TGTGCCAGCAGTTCACAGGGGGACGGGACCCAGTACTTC	CASSSQGDGTQYF
.	13	TRBJ1-3	.	TRBV6-5	TGTGCCAGCAGAGGCGAGGCGGGCGTCACCATATATTTT	CASRGEAGVTIYF
.	15	TRBJ2-3	.	TRBV18	TGTGCCAGCTCGCTCAAGATAGGGGGCACAGATACGCAGTATTTT	CASSLKIGGTDTQYF
TRBD2	15	TRBJ2-3	.	TRBV19	TGTGCCAGTAGCCGCCGGACTAGCGGGGGAGGTACGCAGTATTTT	CASSRRTSGGGTQYF
TRBD1	14	TRBJ2-7	.	TRBV2	TGTGCCAGCAGTGGACAGGGGGCTTCCTACGAGCAGTACTTC	CASSGQGASYEQYF
TRBD1	15	TRBJ1-4	.	TRBV5-1	TGCGCCAGCAGCCTACAGGGGGCGCGAGATGAAAAACTGTTTTTT	CASSLQGARDEKLFF
TRBD1	13	TRBJ1-1	.	TRBV29-1	TGCAGCGCCCAGGGACAGCTGAACACTGAAGCTTTCTTT	CSAQGQLNTEAFF
.	12	TRBJ1-1	.	TRBV11-1	TGTGCCAGCAGCTACAGGAACACTGAAGCTTTCTTT	CASSYRNTEAFF
.	14	TRBJ1-2	.	TRBV27	TGTGCCAGCCGGCCAGACTCCCTACACTATGGCTACACCTTC	CASRPDSLHYGYTF
TRBD1	16	TRBJ1-3	.	TRBV19	TGTGCCAGTAGCATACCGGGACAGGGTCTTGGAAACACCATATATTTT	CASSIPGQGLGNTIYF
.	15	TRBJ1-5	.	TRBV4-1	TGCGCCAGCAGCCAAGACAAGGGGGTAGGTCAGCCCCAGCATTTT	CASSQDKGVGQPQHF
TRBD1	11	TRBJ1-1	once	TRBV20-1	TGCAGTGCTAACCTGGACAGGGGCGCTTTCTTT	CSANLDRGAFF
.	16	TRBJ1-3	.	TRBV6-2/TRBV6-3	TGTGCCAGCAGTTACGGGAGTACTAGACCTGGAAACACCATATATTTT	CASSYGSTRPGNTIYF
.	15	TRBJ2-5	.	TRBV14	TGTGCCAGCAGCACCCAACAGGGGCGGGGAGAGACCCAGTACTTC	CASSTQQGRGETQYF
.	14	TRBJ1-4	.	TRBV5-1	TGCGCCAGCAGCTTGACGAGTGGAGGGGAAAAACTGTTTTTT	CASSLTSGGEKLFF
TRBD2	15	TRBJ2-1	once	TRBV7-9	TGTGCCAGCAGCACCGTAGCGGGGGCCTACAATGAGCAGTTCTTC	CASSTVAGAYNEQFF
TRBD1	15	TRBJ1-2	.	TRBV5-1	TGCGCCAGCAGCTTACTGGGACAGGGTGTGGATGGCTACACCTTC	CASSLLGQGVDGYTF
TRBD1	17	TRBJ2-5	.	TRBV6-6	TGTGCCAGCAGTCGGAAAACAGGGGGCAGCGTCGGAGAGACCCAGTACTTC	CASSRKTGGSVGETQYF
.	13	TRBJ2-5	.	TRBV15	TGTGCCACCAGCCTACAGGGTCCCGAGACCCAGTACTTC	CATSLQGPETQYF
TRBD2	15	TRBJ2-7	.	TRBV19	TGTGCCAGTAGTATACCTTCCGGGACTACCTACGAGCAGTACTTC	CASSIPSGTTYEQYF
TRBD2	15	TRBJ2-5	.	TRBV7-3	TGTGCCAGCAGCTTCTCTAGCGGGGGGGCGGAGACCCAGTACTTC	CASSFSSGGAETQYF
.	15	TRBJ2-5	.	TRBV3-1/TRBV3-2	TGTGCCAGCAGCCTTTGGACAGCTCTCGAAGAGACCCAGTACTTC	CASSLWTALEETQYF
.	13	TRBJ2-1	few	TRBV2	TGTGCCAGCAGTGAAGACAGGGACAATGAGCAGTTCTTC	CASSEDRDNEQFF
.	13	TRBJ1-5	few	TRBV2	TGTGCCAGCAAGAGAGATAGCAATCAGCCCCAGCATTTT	CASKRDSNQPQHF
.	15	TRBJ2-7	.	TRBV18	TGTGCCAGCTCACCACCAAAGATTAGCTCCTACGAGCAGTACTTC	CASSPPKISSYEQYF
TRBD1	14	TRBJ1-2	.	TRBV19	TGTGCCAGTCACACCTTACAGGGGGACTATGGCTACACCTTC	CASHTLQGDYGYTF
.	15	TRBJ1-6	.	TRBV27	TGTGCCAGCAGTTTATCGGTCCGCGGAAGTTCACCCCTCCACTTT	CASSLSVRGSSPLHF
.	12	TRBJ2-3	.	TRBV6-1	TGTGCCAGCAGTGAATTTAGTAGCGCGCAGTATTTT	CASSEFSSAQYF
TRBD1	14	TRBJ2-7	.	TRBV29-1	TGCAGCGTTGAAGGCTGGGGACAGAGTTACGAGCAGTACTTC	CSVEGWGQSYEQYF
.	14	TRBJ1-1	.	TRBV23-1	TGCGCCAGCACCCGATGTACAGGGTACACTGAAGCTTTCTTT	CASTRCTGYTEAFF
.	16	TRBJ2-4	.	TRBV30	TGTGCCTGGAGGTCCTCAGGATTACTAGCCAAAAACATTCAGTACTTC	CAWRSSGLLAKNIQYF
TRBD1	15	TRBJ2-5	.	TRBV7-9	TGTGCCAGCAGCTTAACGGGACAGGGGATAGAGACCCAGTACTTC	CASSLTGQGIETQYF
.	15	TRBJ1-2	.	TRBV5-1	TGCGCCAGCAGCTTGGCCGAAGGCGGAAACTATGGCTACACCTTC	CASSLAEGGNYGYTF
TRBD2	14	TRBJ2-1	.	TRBV14	TGTGCCAGCAGGACTAGCGGGGGATCGAATGAGCAGTTCTTC	CASRTSGGSNEQFF
.	15	TRBJ1-2	.	TRBV7-5	TGTGTCAGAAGCGGAGGGACAGGGGGCGCCTATGGCTACACCTTC	CVRSGGTGGAYGYTF
.	16	TRBJ1-4	.	TRBV7-8	TGTGCCAGCAGCTCGAGAGAGGAGGCAACTAATGAAAAACTGTTTTTT	CASSSREEATNEKLFF
.	14	TRBJ1-4	.	TRBV12-5	TGTGCTAGTGGTTTGAACGGGGGGGGCGAAAAACTGTTTTTT	CASGLNGGGEKLFF
.	14	TRBJ2-7	.	TRBV2	TGTGCCAGCAATCAAGTCAGGGTAGGGTACGAGCAGTACTTC	CASNQVRVGYEQYF
.	16	TRBJ1-3	.	TRBV6-1	TGTGCCAGCAGTGAAAGGAGTGGAACCTCTGGAAACACCATATATTTT	CASSERSGTSGNTIYF
.	13	TRBJ2-7	.	TRBV27	TGTGCCAGCAGTCGAGGCGGGCTCTACGAGCAGTACTTC	CASSRGGLYEQYF
.	15	TRBJ1-1	.	TRBV4-2	TGTGCCAGCAGCCAAGAAAACAGCTTTAACACTGAAGCTTTCTTT	CASSQENSFNTEAFF
TRBD2	16	TRBJ2-1	.	TRBV3-1/TRBV3-2	TGTGCCAGCAGCCAAGATGGGAGGGGAGCAGTAGAGGAGCAGTTCTTC	CASSQDGRGAVEEQFF
TRBD1	18	TRBJ1-1	.	TRBV7-9	TGTGCCAGCAGTCCGGGACAGGGGGGATCGGGGATGAACACTGAAGCTTTCTTT	CASSPGQGGSGMNTEAFF
.	15	TRBJ1-4	.	TRBV4-1	TGCGCCAGCAGCCAAGGCGGCGGGGTTAATGAAAAACTGTTTTTT	CASSQGGGVNEKLFF
.	15	TRBJ1-5	.	TRBV30	TGTGCCTGGAGTATTGGGGGGGCAGGCAATCAGCCCCAGCATTTT	CAWSIGGAGNQPQHF
TRBD2	16	TRBJ2-3	once	TRBV5-6	TGTGCCAGCAGCTATCTAGCGGGGGGCACAACAGATACGCAGTATTTT	CASSYLAGGTTDTQYF
TRBD1	14	TRBJ1-4	.	TRBV27	TGTGCCAGCAGTTCTAGACAGGGGTCTGAAAAACTGTTTTTT	CASSSRQGSEKLFF
.	13	TRBJ1-2	.	TRBV6-5	TGTGCCAGCAGGAAACAGGCTAACTATGGCTACACCTTC	CASRKQANYGYTF
.	15	TRBJ1-1	.	TRBV11-2	TGTGCCAGCAGCTCCAGCAGGGGTAAGAACACTGAAGCTTTCTTT	CASSSSRGKNTEAFF